The rows below give T cell receptor beta chains drawn from one sample of a study of shared clonotypes between healthy human individuals. Here immunoSEQ multiplex PCR was the method, and the copy in TCRdb shows in-frame clones only, minus some. The table records some 2,000,000 clones, approximately 96% of them present only once. The source material was naive CD4+ T cells sorted from blood. Every receptor here comes from a man younger than 35 in good health. The CDR3 runs from the conserved cysteine through the conserved F or W. The D gene is left open where the match is weak. A clone size is listed for some rows: how often the clone was seen (once, few, many), or a class if it is expanded.

V gene: TRBV11-2; clone size: once; D gene: TRBD1; J gene: TRBJ2-7; CDR3 DNA: TGTGCCAGCAGCTTGGTCCCCCCAGGGGGCAAATACCTCTACGAGCAGTACTTC; CDR3 protein: CASSLVPPGGKYLYEQYF
V gene: TRBV5-1; clone size: .; D gene: .; J gene: TRBJ1-1; CDR3 DNA: TGCGCCAGCAGCTTGAACGCAGGCAGCACTGAAGCTTTCTTT; CDR3 protein: CASSLNAGSTEAFF
V gene: TRBV18; clone size: .; D gene: TRBD1; J gene: TRBJ1-6; CDR3 DNA: TGTGCCAGCTCACCACGTAACCGCCCGGGACAGAGTTCACCCCTCCACTTT; CDR3 protein: CASSPRNRPGQSSPLHF
V gene: TRBV7-2; clone size: .; D gene: TRBD1; J gene: TRBJ2-5; CDR3 DNA: TGTGCCAGCAGCCCACGCGGAAAGACAGGGGGAGAGACCCAGTACTTC; CDR3 protein: CASSPRGKTGGETQYF
V gene: TRBV10-3; clone size: .; D gene: .; J gene: TRBJ2-2; CDR3 DNA: TGTGCCATCAGGGACAGGGAGGGGACCGGGGAGCTGTTTTTT; CDR3 protein: CAIRDREGTGELFF
V gene: TRBV20-1; clone size: .; D gene: .; J gene: TRBJ2-7; CDR3 DNA: TGCAGTGCTGGGGACTTCTACGAGCAGTACTTC; CDR3 protein: CSAGDFYEQYF
V gene: TRBV10-3; clone size: .; D gene: .; J gene: TRBJ1-3; CDR3 DNA: TGTGGTATCGACGTGGGAGGAAACACCATATATTTT; CDR3 protein: CGIDVGGNTIYF
V gene: TRBV28; clone size: .; D gene: TRBD1; J gene: TRBJ1-6; CDR3 DNA: TGTGCCAGCAGTCTATTTCCCGGGACAGGGGATTCACCCCTCCACTTT; CDR3 protein: CASSLFPGTGDSPLHF
V gene: TRBV18; clone size: once; D gene: TRBD1; J gene: TRBJ2-7; CDR3 DNA: TGTGCCAGCTCACCTCCGGGACAGTCCTACGAGCAGTACTTC; CDR3 protein: CASSPPGQSYEQYF
V gene: TRBV28; clone size: .; D gene: TRBD1; J gene: TRBJ2-7; CDR3 DNA: TGTGCCAGCAGTTTCCTGGACAGGGAACACTACGAGCAGTACTTC; CDR3 protein: CASSFLDREHYEQYF
V gene: TRBV11-1; clone size: .; D gene: TRBD1; J gene: TRBJ1-6; CDR3 DNA: TGTGCCAGCAGCCACCGGGACAGAAATTCACCCCTCCACTTT; CDR3 protein: CASSHRDRNSPLHF
V gene: TRBV7-2; clone size: .; D gene: TRBD2; J gene: TRBJ2-2; CDR3 DNA: TGTGCCAGCAGCCCCCGGACTAGCGGGAGTACCGGGGAGCTGTTTTTT; CDR3 protein: CASSPRTSGSTGELFF
V gene: TRBV7-2; clone size: once; D gene: .; J gene: TRBJ2-5; CDR3 DNA: TGTGCCAGCAGCGCCGGACTGTCGCAAACGGGGACCCAGTACTTC; CDR3 protein: CASSAGLSQTGTQYF
V gene: TRBV6-1; clone size: .; D gene: .; J gene: TRBJ1-6; CDR3 DNA: TGTGCCAGCAGTGAGGAAAGCCGGGCTCGCGGTTCACCCCTCCACTTT; CDR3 protein: CASSEESRARGSPLHF
V gene: TRBV19; clone size: .; D gene: TRBD2; J gene: TRBJ2-3; CDR3 DNA: TGTGCCAGTAGTTATAACCCAAAGCGGGGGGGCACAGATACGCAGTATTTT; CDR3 protein: CASSYNPKRGGTDTQYF
V gene: TRBV11-3; clone size: once; D gene: TRBD2; J gene: TRBJ2-5; CDR3 DNA: TGTGCCAGCAGCCCGGGGACTAGCGGGGCCGAGACCCAGTACTTC; CDR3 protein: CASSPGTSGAETQYF
V gene: TRBV7-8; clone size: .; D gene: .; J gene: TRBJ2-7; CDR3 DNA: TGTGCCAGCAGCTCCCCCCTTAGACTACCGTACGAGCAGTACTTC; CDR3 protein: CASSSPLRLPYEQYF
V gene: TRBV7-2; clone size: .; D gene: .; J gene: TRBJ1-5; CDR3 DNA: TGTGCCAGCAGCTTAGGCGTAGGCGGTGGTCAGCCCCAGCATTTT; CDR3 protein: CASSLGVGGGQPQHF
V gene: TRBV15; clone size: .; D gene: .; J gene: TRBJ1-2; CDR3 DNA: TGTGCCACCAGCAGAGAACGCGGGGACGGCTATGGCTACACCTTC; CDR3 protein: CATSRERGDGYGYTF
V gene: TRBV5-1; clone size: once; D gene: .; J gene: TRBJ2-3; CDR3 DNA: TGCGCCAGCAGCTTGTCTCGGGTCACAGATACGCAGTATTTT; CDR3 protein: CASSLSRVTDTQYF
V gene: TRBV5-1; clone size: .; D gene: TRBD1; J gene: TRBJ2-2; CDR3 DNA: TGCGCCAGCAGCTACGGGACAGGACTGAACACCGGGGAGCTGTTTTTT; CDR3 protein: CASSYGTGLNTGELFF
V gene: TRBV10-3; clone size: .; D gene: .; J gene: TRBJ1-4; CDR3 DNA: TGTGCCATCACCACCTCAGGGGAGGGGAGGGGAAAACTGTTTTTT; CDR3 protein: CAITTSGEGRGKLFF
V gene: TRBV6-1; clone size: .; D gene: .; J gene: TRBJ1-4; CDR3 DNA: TGTGCCAGCAGTGATAAGGCAACTAATGAAAAACTGTTTTTT; CDR3 protein: CASSDKATNEKLFF
V gene: TRBV7-3; clone size: .; D gene: .; J gene: TRBJ1-4; CDR3 DNA: TGTGCCAGCAGCTTTTACGGCGGGGCTGACGAAAAACTGTTTTTT; CDR3 protein: CASSFYGGADEKLFF
V gene: TRBV28; clone size: .; D gene: TRBD1; J gene: TRBJ1-1; CDR3 DNA: TGTGCCAGCAGTCCAGGGGGCCCTTACACTGAAGCTTTCTTT; CDR3 protein: CASSPGGPYTEAFF
V gene: TRBV11-2; clone size: .; D gene: .; J gene: TRBJ2-1; CDR3 DNA: TGTGCCAGCAGCTTGGATAGACAGGTCGAGCAGTTCTTC; CDR3 protein: CASSLDRQVEQFF
V gene: TRBV6-5; clone size: .; D gene: .; J gene: TRBJ2-5; CDR3 DNA: TGTGCCAGCAGTAATACCGGGGGCGGGGAGACCCAGTACTTC; CDR3 protein: CASSNTGGGETQYF
V gene: TRBV27; clone size: once; D gene: TRBD1; J gene: TRBJ1-5; CDR3 DNA: TGTGCCAGCAGTCCATCAGGGGGGAACATAGGGCAGCCCCAGCATTTT; CDR3 protein: CASSPSGGNIGQPQHF
V gene: TRBV30; clone size: once; D gene: .; J gene: TRBJ2-2; CDR3 DNA: TGTGCCTGGAGGTATTCCGGGACGAACACCGGGGAGCTGTTTTTT; CDR3 protein: CAWRYSGTNTGELFF
V gene: TRBV19; clone size: .; D gene: .; J gene: TRBJ1-3; CDR3 DNA: TGTGCCAGTACGCTGAGGGGGTCTGGCAGGCCTACCTCTGGAAACACCATATATTTT; CDR3 protein: CASTLRGSGRPTSGNTIYF
V gene: TRBV10-3; clone size: .; D gene: .; J gene: TRBJ1-1; CDR3 DNA: TGTGCCATCACCGCGGACGGGACTGAAGCTTTCTTT; CDR3 protein: CAITADGTEAFF
V gene: TRBV18; clone size: .; D gene: .; J gene: TRBJ1-4; CDR3 DNA: TGTGCCAGCTCACGTGACCAAAATGAAAAACTGTTTTTT; CDR3 protein: CASSRDQNEKLFF
V gene: TRBV27; clone size: .; D gene: TRBD2; J gene: TRBJ2-7; CDR3 DNA: TGTGCCAGCAGCGGCCCTAGCGGGGGGTACTACGAGCAGTACTTC; CDR3 protein: CASSGPSGGYYEQYF
V gene: TRBV7-2; clone size: .; D gene: .; J gene: TRBJ2-7; CDR3 DNA: TGTGCCAGCAGCTTATCAGGCCCCGTGGGTGGCGAGCAGTACTTC; CDR3 protein: CASSLSGPVGGEQYF
V gene: TRBV6-5; clone size: .; D gene: .; J gene: TRBJ2-7; CDR3 DNA: TGTGCCAGCAGTTACGGCCCCTACGAGCAGTACTTC; CDR3 protein: CASSYGPYEQYF
V gene: TRBV18; clone size: .; D gene: TRBD2; J gene: TRBJ2-7; CDR3 DNA: TGTGCCAGCTCACCACCGGTTTTAGCGGGAGGAGGTGAGCAGTACTTC; CDR3 protein: CASSPPVLAGGGEQYF
V gene: TRBV5-1; clone size: .; D gene: .; J gene: TRBJ2-1; CDR3 DNA: TGCGCCAGTGGGACACTAGGGAGCTCCTACAATGAGCAGTTCTTC; CDR3 protein: CASGTLGSSYNEQFF
V gene: TRBV14; clone size: .; D gene: .; J gene: TRBJ2-2; CDR3 DNA: TGTGCCAGCAGCCAACAACAAACCGGGGAGCTGTTTTTT; CDR3 protein: CASSQQQTGELFF